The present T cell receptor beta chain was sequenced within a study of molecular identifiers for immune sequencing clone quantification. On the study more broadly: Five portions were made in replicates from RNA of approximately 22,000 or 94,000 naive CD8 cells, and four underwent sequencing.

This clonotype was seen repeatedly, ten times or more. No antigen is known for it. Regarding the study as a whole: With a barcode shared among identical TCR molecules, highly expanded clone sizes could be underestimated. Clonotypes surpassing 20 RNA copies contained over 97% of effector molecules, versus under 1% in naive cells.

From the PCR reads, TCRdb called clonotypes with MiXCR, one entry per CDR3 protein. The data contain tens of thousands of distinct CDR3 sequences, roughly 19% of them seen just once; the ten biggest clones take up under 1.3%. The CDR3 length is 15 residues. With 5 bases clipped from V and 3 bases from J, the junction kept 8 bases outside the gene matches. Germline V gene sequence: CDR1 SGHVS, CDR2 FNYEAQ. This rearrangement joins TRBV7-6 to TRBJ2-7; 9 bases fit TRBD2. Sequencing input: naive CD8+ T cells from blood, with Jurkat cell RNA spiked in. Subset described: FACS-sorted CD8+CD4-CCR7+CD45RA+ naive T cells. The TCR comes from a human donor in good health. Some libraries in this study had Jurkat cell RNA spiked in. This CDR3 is CASSQQTSGYYEQYF. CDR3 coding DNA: TGTGCCAGCAGCCAACAGACTAGCGGATACTACGAGCAGTACTTC.